The clone carrying this T cell receptor (beta chain) appeared many times. The sequenced template was RNA, covering the TCR beta CDR3 region. HTBI-primed first-round RT-PCR preceded second-round multiplex PCR. One entry per CDR3 protein, called by TCRdb with MiXCR from the multiplex PCR reads. The sample includes about 370,000 distinct CDR3 sequences, approximately 18% of them seen just once. The entry originates in a study of Graves' ophthalmopathy and Graves' hyperthyroidism. Sample: peripheral blood. The sequence derives from an adult woman with stable Graves' hyperthyroidism.

CDR3 region: CSATPGDANTEAFF. The CDR3 DNA reads TGCAGTGCTACCCCCGGAGACGCGAACACTGAAGCTTTCTTT. V gene TRBV20-1 combines with J gene TRBJ1-1, with no clear D. V was trimmed by 4 bases and J by 1 base, leaving 13 bases between them. Germline CDR1 reads DFQATT; CDR2 reads SNEGSKA (reference sequence). The CDR3 is 14 residues long.